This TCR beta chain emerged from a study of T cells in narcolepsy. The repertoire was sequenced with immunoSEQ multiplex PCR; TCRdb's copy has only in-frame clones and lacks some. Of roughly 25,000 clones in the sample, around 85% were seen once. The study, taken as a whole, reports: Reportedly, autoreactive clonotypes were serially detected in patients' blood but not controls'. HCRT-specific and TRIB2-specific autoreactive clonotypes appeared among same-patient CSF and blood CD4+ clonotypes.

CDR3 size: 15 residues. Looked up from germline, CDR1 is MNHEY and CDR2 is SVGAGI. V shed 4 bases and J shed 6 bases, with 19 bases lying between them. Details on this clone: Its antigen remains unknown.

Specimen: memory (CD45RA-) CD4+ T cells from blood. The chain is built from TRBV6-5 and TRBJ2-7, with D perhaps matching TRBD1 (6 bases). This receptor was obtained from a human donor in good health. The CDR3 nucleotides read TGTGCCAGCAGTTCAGGGGCAGGGATGGTGGGCGAGCAGTACTTC. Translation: CASSSGAGMVGEQYF.